These 8 T cell receptor beta chains were sequenced from one sample in a study of beta chain features in type 1 diabetes. What was sequenced were expressed TCRB transcripts, since all of the isolated RNA had been reverse transcribed. Data came from immunoSEQ multiplex PCR; TCRdb stores just in-frame clones and leaves some out. The repertoire consists of under 400,000 clones, with 10% to 15% occurring once and the leading ten covering over 0.008%. These TCRs' antigens remain unknown. General study points: TCRB CDR3s were moderately but significantly shorter in Type 1 diabetes patients in all four CD4+ subsets.

Sequenced input: naive CD4+ T cells from blood. All receptors derive from a woman younger than 30 with type 1 diabetes.

J is TRBJ2-7 and V is TRBV7-9; no clear D. Germline V gene data show CDR1 as SEHNR and CDR2 as FQNEAQ (reference sequence). The CDR3 has 12 residues. The ends were cut back, 3 bases at V and 7 bases at J, with 10 bases in the middle. Here the CDR3 reads CASSFATQEQYF. The CDR3 DNA reads TGTGCCAGCAGCTTCGCGACTCAAGAGCAGTACTTC.

The rearrangement links TRBV18 to TRBJ2-1; TRBD2 might be the D (6 bases). Looked up from germline, CDR1 is KGHSH and CDR2 is LQKENI. The CDR3 spans 16 residues. V lost 3 bases to trimming and J lost 3 bases, with 15 bases between them. The CDR3 loop reads CASSPEGRSRYNEQFF. CDR3 DNA sequence: TGTGCCAGCTCACCGGAGGGGCGGAGCCGCTACAATGAGCAGTTCTTC.

A few counts support this clone. The J gene is TRBJ1-5, the V gene TRBV28; TRBD1 agrees at 7 bases. V was pared by 8 bases and J by 2 bases, with 9 bases of the junction left unmatched. The CDR3 totals 15 residues. Germline-derived CDR1 and CDR2 are MDHEN and SYDVKM. CDR3 sequence (DNA): TGTGCCAGCTGGGGACAGCCCGGAGGCAATCAGCCCCAGCATTTT. Its translation is CASWGQPGGNQPQHF.

V is TRBV2 and J is TRBJ1-5; D is possibly TRBD1 (6 bases). CDR1 is SNHLY, CDR2 FYNNEI, per germline. Trimming shortened V by 7 bases and J by 5 bases, and 15 bases separated the two germline ends. This CDR3 is 14 amino acids long. The CDR3 coding sequence is TGTGCCAGCAAGAGTGGGGGCAGCTATCAGCCCCAGCATTTT. It specifies CASKSGGSYQPQHF. The full variable domain, its missing parts supplied by reference TRBV2 and TRBJ1-5, is EPEVTQTPSHQVTQMGQEVILRCVPISNHLYFYWYRQILGQKVEFLVSFYNNEISEKSEIFDDQFSVERPDGSNFTLKIRSTKLEDSAMYFCASKSGGSYQPQHFGDGTRLSIL.

The sample holds a few counts of this clone. J is TRBJ1-2 and V is TRBV20-1; D might be TRBD1 (5 bases). The V and J ends lost 6 bases and 4 bases respectively, with 9 bases between them. CDR1 is DFQATT and CDR2 is SNEGSKA in the germline V gene (reference sequence). This CDR3 comprises 11 residues. The CDR3 reads CSAVGGYGYTF. The DNA of the CDR3 is TGCAGTGCAGTCGGGGGCTATGGCTACACCTTC.

Only a few counts were recorded for this clone. The chain carries TRBV5-4 and TRBJ2-7; 10 bases line up with TRBD2. The germline V gene has CDR1 SGHNT and CDR2 YYREEE (reference sequence). After removal of 1 base from V and 3 bases from J, the junction contained 4 bases not matched to a gene. The CDR3 runs to 15 residues. The CDR3 loop reads CASSLYSGGNYEQYF. DNA for the CDR3: TGTGCCAGCAGCTTGTATAGCGGGGGGAACTACGAGCAGTACTTC.

This clone occurred a few times. V usage is TRBV19 and J usage is TRBJ2-1, with D maybe TRBD2 (7 bases). Per the germline V gene, CDR1 is LNHDA and CDR2 is SQIVND (reference sequence). The CDR3 has 14 amino acids. Trimming pared 3 bases from V and 9 bases from J, leaving 15 bases between. The CDR3 DNA reads TGTGCCAGTAGTATGGTGTGGGGGGGCGCTGAGCAGTTCTTC. It codes for CASSMVWGGAEQFF.

This clone came up a few times. CDR3 sequence reads: CASRGRDRQETQYF. The CDR3 nucleotides are TGTGCCAGTCGGGGCCGGGACAGGCAAGAGACCCAGTACTTC. The chain recombines TRBV7-9 with TRBJ2-5, with 8 bases fitting TRBD1. The CDR3 covers 14 residues. The J segment lost 2 bases and the V segment lost 9 bases, leaving 8 bases of the junction unmatched. Germline V gene data show CDR1 as SEHNR and CDR2 as FQNEAQ (reference sequence).